This TCR beta chain was documented in a study of T-cell memory formation after mild COVID-19. Researchers used 5'RACE with constant-segment primers to make TCR alpha and TCR beta cDNA libraries that carry sample barcodes and UMIs. Each CDR3 protein gets one entry after TCRdb re-called the 5' RACE reads with MiXCR. This sample carries over 150,000 distinct CDR3 sequences, roughly 13% of them seen once, and the ten largest clones take 3.3%. In germline, CDR1 is SEHNR, CDR2 FQNEAQ (reference sequence). The CDR3 sequence is 14 residues long. V lost 5 bases to trimming and J lost 2 bases, with 12 bases between them. Study-level points and caveats: The study found contracting CD4+ clones mainly in CM and EM and contracting CD8+ clones in EMRA.

This clonotype was recorded a few times. Antigen: not known. Sequenced sample: PBMCs or a T cell subset sorted from them (not recorded which). The chain couples TRBV7-9 to TRBJ1-2; D not certain. The clonotype comes from a man aged 18 to 30 who had mild COVID-19 (a few samples of this study predate the infection). Cell type and time point are not known. In DNA, the CDR3 is TGTGCCAGCAGCCGCCTCGGCGCGAACTATGGCTACACCTTC. Its translation is CASSRLGANYGYTF.